This T cell receptor (beta chain) was recorded in a study of blood T cell repertoires in COVID-19. Study summary: PBMCs, B-cell-depleted T cells, or T cells provided the cDNA or gDNA that made up the material.

TCRdb's copy holds only in-frame clones and misses some; the assay was immunoSEQ multiplex PCR. The sample has approximately 160,000 clones; around 84% are singletons. Germline values: CDR1 SGHRS, CDR2 YFSETQ. The CDR3 sequence is 15 residues long. V was pared by 5 bases and J by 0 bases, with 9 bases between. The chain carries TRBV5-1 and TRBJ2-6, with D perhaps matching TRBD1 (6 bases). The receptor was isolated from a woman aged 45-65 years who had recovered from COVID-19. The specimen was PBMCs or T cells enriched from blood (not recorded which). The DNA of the CDR3 is TGCGCCAGCAGGGACAGCTCCTCTGGGGCCAACGTCCTGACTTTC. This translates into CASRDSSSGANVLTF.